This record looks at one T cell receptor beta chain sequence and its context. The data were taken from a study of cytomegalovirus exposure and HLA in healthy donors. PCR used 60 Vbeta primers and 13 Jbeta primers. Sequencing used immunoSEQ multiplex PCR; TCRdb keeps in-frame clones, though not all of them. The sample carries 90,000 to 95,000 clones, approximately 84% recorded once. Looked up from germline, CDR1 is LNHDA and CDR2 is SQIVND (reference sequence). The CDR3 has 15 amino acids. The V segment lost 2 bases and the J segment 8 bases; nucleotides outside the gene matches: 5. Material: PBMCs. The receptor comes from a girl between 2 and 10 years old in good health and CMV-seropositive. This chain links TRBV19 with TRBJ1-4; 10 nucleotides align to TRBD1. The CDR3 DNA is TGTGCCAGTAGTATAATTGGGACAGGGGACGAAAAACTGTTTTTT. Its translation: CASSIIGTGDEKLFF.